One and the same sample provided the 28 T cell receptor beta chains below, sequenced in a study of blood T cells in healthy people across ages. Primers used in a second PCR of about 6 to 11 cycles were a sample-barcoded 5' primer and a J-beta primer mix. TCRdb re-derived calls from the 5' RACE reads in MiXCR, one entry per CDR3 protein. This sample carries about 680,000 distinct CDR3 sequences, 45% to 50% of them seen once, and the ten largest clones take under 35%. The material sequenced was blood. The source is a woman aged 55-70 years in good health.

This clonotype was found many times. The chain links TRBV7-2 to TRBJ2-7, with a possible D match to TRBD2 (5 bases). The ends were cut back, 2 bases at V and 2 bases at J, with 16 bases in the middle. This CDR3 is 16 amino acids long. The V gene's germline CDR1 is SGHTA and CDR2 FQGNSA. CDR3 amino acids: CASSLFGTGSTYEQYF. DNA for the CDR3: TGTGCCAGCAGCTTATTTGGTACGGGGAGCACCTACGAGCAGTACTTC.

This clonotype was observed a few times. This chain links TRBV27 with TRBJ2-7; TRBD1 aligns across 7 bases. Trimming removed 5 bases from V and 4 bases from J; junction bases left unmatched: 8. Germline-derived CDR1 and CDR2 are MNHEY and SMNVEV (reference sequence). The CDR3 totals 14 residues. CDR3 in DNA: TGTGCCAGCAGTCTCGACAGGGACCGATACGAGCAGTACTTC. Its translation: CASSLDRDRYEQYF.

This clonotype was seen a few times. The V gene is TRBV10-3, the J gene TRBJ2-2; D unclear. There are 12 residues in the CDR3. Germline V lookup: CDR1 ENHRY, CDR2 SYGVKD. V shed 8 bases and J shed 6 bases, with 10 bases lying between them. The CDR3 DNA sequence: TGTGCCATCGAGTCAATGGCCGGGGAGCTGTTTTTT. Translating gives CAIESMAGELFF.

CDR3 sequence reads: CASSPAGQYHEQYF. The CDR3 bases are TGTGCCAGCTCACCGGCCGGACAGTATCACGAGCAGTACTTC. The chain recombines TRBV18 with TRBJ2-7; D may be TRBD1 (6 bases). V was cut by 3 bases and J by 5 bases, with 14 bases left in between. This CDR3 comprises 14 residues. CDR1 and CDR2 (germline): KGHSH, LQKENI.

In this sample, this clonotype turned up once. The rearrangement uses TRBV7-2 and TRBJ1-3; 7 positions match TRBD1. Germline CDR1 reads SGHTA; CDR2 reads FQGNSA. Trimming at V came to 6 bases and at J to 5 bases, leaving 4 bases not matched to a gene. This CDR3 contains 13 residues. CDR3 nucleotide sequence: TGTGCCAGCAGTTCACAGGGGAGAAACACCATATATTTT. Translation gives CASSSQGRNTIYF. Looking up the rest from reference TRBV7-2 and TRBJ1-3 gives the full variable domain: GAGVSQSPSNKVTEKGKDVELRCDPISGHTALYWYRQSLGQGLEFLIYFQGNSAPDKSGLPSDRFSAERTGGSVSTLTIQRTQQEDSAVYLCASSSQGRNTIYFGEGSWLTVV.

The gene calls are TRBV20-1 and TRBJ1-4; no clear D. Trimming took off 3 bases at V and 7 bases at J, with 12 bases between the two ends. Germline lookup yields CDR1 DFQATT and CDR2 SNEGSKA (reference sequence). CDR3 length: 13 residues. The CDR3 sequence: CSASGTPGEKLFF. The CDR3, as DNA: TGCAGTGCTAGTGGCACCCCTGGTGAAAAACTGTTTTTT.

The chain joins TRBV27 to TRBJ1-4; D ambiguous. The CDR3 totals 15 residues. Germline V gene data show CDR1 as MNHEY and CDR2 as SMNVEV (reference sequence). Trimming stripped 8 bases from V and 5 bases from J, with 18 bases between. CDR3: CASRPFEGRNEKLFF. The CDR3 DNA reads as TGTGCCAGCCGACCCTTTGAGGGCAGGAATGAAAAACTGTTTTTT.

This clonotype was counted only a few times. The J gene is TRBJ2-1, the V gene TRBV28, with 8 positions matching TRBD2. V shed 5 bases, J shed 3 bases, and the junction held 9 bases outside the gene matches. Germline V gene lookup returns CDR1 MDHEN and CDR2 SYDVKM. This CDR3 is 16 amino acids long. CDR3 region: CASSLLAAPLYNEQFF. Here the CDR3 DNA reads TGTGCCAGCAGTCTACTAGCGGCCCCCCTCTACAATGAGCAGTTCTTC.

Details on this clonotype: A much larger clone sits a single nucleotide away, making a read error possible. V usage is TRBV7-3 and J usage is TRBJ2-5; D call uncertain. Germline V gives CDR1 SGHTA, CDR2 FQGTGA. Trimming shortened V by 5 bases and J by 11 bases, and 18 bases separated the two germline ends. The CDR3 sequence is 13 residues long. CDR3: CASSPSANNEQYF. CDR3 bases: TGTGCCAGCAGCCCCAGCGCGAACAATGAGCAGTACTTC.

To note about this clonotype: Given a much more abundant clone one base away, this may be a read error. The genes are TRBV28 and TRBJ2-5; D is possibly TRBD1 (5 bases). Germline-derived CDR1 and CDR2 are MDHEN and SYDVKM. V lost 4 bases and J 0 bases, leaving 12 bases between the germline ends. There are 15 residues in the CDR3. The CDR3, as DNA: TGTGCCAGCAGTTGGTATCGCAGGGACCAAGAGACCCAGTACTTC. Encoded protein: CASSWYRRDQETQYF. Supplemented by reference TRBV28 and TRBJ2-5, the full variable domain reads DVKVTQSSRYLVKRTGEKVFLECVQDMDHENMFWYRQDPGLGLRLIYFSYDVKMKEKGDIPEGYSVSREKKERFSLILESASTNQTSMYLCASSWYRRDQETQYFGPGTRLLVL.

This chain connects TRBV3-1 to TRBJ2-2; D might be TRBD2 (5 bases). The CDR3 runs 16 residues. The V end lost 0 bases, the J end lost 6 bases, and 14 bases lay between the germline ends. CDR1 is LGHDT, CDR2 YNNKEL, per germline (reference sequence). The CDR3 DNA reads as TGTGCCAGCAGCCAAGACTGGCGCCGGAGGCCCGGGGAGCTGTTTTTT. It translates to CASSQDWRRRPGELFF.

This clonotype was seen a single time. The chain is built from TRBV4-1 and TRBJ2-5; D is perhaps TRBD2 (6 bases). Near its end, the DNA agrees better with TRBJ2-1, so the J call may be wrong. Germline V gene lookup returns CDR1 MGHRA and CDR2 YSYEKL. CDR3 length: 13 amino acids. DNA of the CDR3: TGCGCCAGCAGCCAACTCGTCCGGGAGACCCAGTTCTTC. Its translation: CASSQLVRETQFF.

The chain employs TRBV24-1 and TRBJ2-5; D remains ambiguous. The V end lost 4 bases, the J end lost 5 bases, and 4 bases lay between the germline ends. CDR3 length equals 11 residues. From germline, CDR1 is KGHDR and CDR2 SFDVKD. The DNA of the CDR3 is TGTGCCACCAGTGAGAGGGAGACCCAGTACTTC. It encodes CATSERETQYF.

On this clonotype: A single base separates this from a much larger clone, so it may be a read error. This chain uses TRBV29-1 with TRBJ2-3; D might be TRBD1 (6 bases). Germline V gene sequence: CDR1 SQVTM, CDR2 ANQGSEA. This CDR3 comprises 13 residues. Trimming stripped 4 bases from V and 4 bases from J, with 12 bases between. The CDR3 sequence is CSVGSQGADTQYF. The DNA of the CDR3 is TGCAGCGTTGGCTCACAGGGTGCAGATACGCAGTATTTT.

J is TRBJ1-2 and V is TRBV6-5; the D gene is possibly TRBD1 (6 bases). The length of the CDR3 is 12 residues. Germline V CDR1 and CDR2: MNHEY, SVGAGI. The V gene lost 4 bases and the J gene lost 8 bases, with 11 bases spanning the gap. CDR3 sequence: CASSSTGTGYTF. The CDR3 bases are TGTGCCAGCAGTTCTACAGGGACCGGCTACACCTTC.

The V gene is TRBV20-1, the J gene TRBJ2-1; 9 bases map to TRBD2. Trimming took 0 bases from V and 8 from J; bases not matched to a gene: 20. Germline assignment: CDR1 DFQATT and CDR2 SNEGSKA (reference sequence). The CDR3 consists of 19 residues. The CDR3 DNA is TGCAGTGCTAGAGAAAAGGAGACTAGCGGAGGTCGAAACTATGATGAGCAGTTCTTC. It is translated as CSAREKETSGGRNYDEQFF.

This clonotype was recorded many times. This rearrangement joins TRBV20-1 to TRBJ2-7; D remains unclear. Trimming pared 3 bases from V and 3 bases from J, leaving 9 bases between. The germline CDR1 and CDR2 sequences are DFQATT and SNEGSKA (reference sequence). The CDR3 runs 12 residues. The DNA of the CDR3 is TGCAGTGCTAGTGTCCCCAACTACGAGCAGTACTTC. Translated, it gives CSASVPNYEQYF.

This clonotype has a count of ten or more. The chain joins TRBV7-9 to TRBJ2-5, with 7 bases identical to TRBD1. The tail of the sequence fits TRBJ2-7 better, so the J call may be wrong. Germline loops: CDR1 SEHNR, CDR2 FQNEAQ (reference sequence). CDR3 size: 14 residues. The CDR3 region has the DNA TGTGCCAGCAGCCCCCGGACAGGCGGGTACGAGCAGTACTTC. This translates into CASSPRTGGYEQYF.

The chain employs TRBV10-3 and TRBJ2-1, with TRBD2 identical over 16 bases. CDR3 length: 16 amino acids. J was trimmed by 6 bases and V by 2 bases; bases with no gene match: 1. Germline-derived CDR1 and CDR2 are ENHRY and SYGVKD. Written as DNA, the CDR3 is TGTGCCATCAGTGAGGGGACTAGCGGGAGGGCCAATGAGCAGTTCTTC. Protein: CAISEGTSGRANEQFF.

This chain uses TRBV10-3 with TRBJ1-4; the match to TRBD1 covers 9 bases. Germline V gives CDR1 ENHRY, CDR2 SYGVKD. This CDR3 has 14 amino acids. Losses at the gene ends were 6 bases for V and 7 bases for J; bases not matched to a gene: 6. CDR3 sequence reads: CAIRAGQGSEKLFF. The CDR3 region has the DNA TGTGCCATCAGGGCGGGACAGGGCAGTGAAAAACTGTTTTTT.

This clonotype was detected a few times. The V call is TRBV7-3, the J call TRBJ2-1; the D is unclear. Per germline, CDR1 SGHTA and CDR2 FQGTGA. This CDR3 comprises 13 residues. Between the trimmed V and J ends, which lost 2 bases and 9 bases, there was a span of 11 bases. For the CDR3, the DNA is TGTGCCAGCAGCTTAGTTCAGCGTGGTGAGCAGTTCTTC. This gives the protein CASSLVQRGEQFF.

V and J are TRBV15 and TRBJ1-4; D is unresolved. V lost 1 base, J lost 8 bases, and 11 bases lay in between. Per the germline V gene, CDR1 is LNHNV and CDR2 is YYDKDF (reference sequence). The CDR3 covers 14 residues. CDR3: CATSRGGSDEKLFF. CDR3 DNA sequence: TGTGCCACCAGCAGAGGAGGGTCAGACGAAAAACTGTTTTTT.

This clonotype was counted at least ten times. This chain connects TRBV5-1 to TRBJ2-3, with 11 bases identical to TRBD2. CDR1 SGHRS and CDR2 YFSETQ come from the germline V gene. There are 16 residues in the CDR3. Trimming took 4 bases from V and 10 from J; bases not matched to a gene: 14. DNA of the CDR3: TGCGCCAGCAGCCCCGGAGGGACTAGCGGACGGGTCTCGCAGTATTTT. Translating gives CASSPGGTSGRVSQYF.

The rearrangement links TRBV4-3 to TRBJ2-7, with 8 nucleotides matching TRBD1. The J segment lost 5 bases and the V segment lost 4 bases, leaving 13 bases of the junction unmatched. CDR1 is LGHNA, CDR2 YSLEER, per germline. CDR3 length: 16 amino acids. For the CDR3, the DNA is TGCGCCAGCAGCCGATCACAGGGGGATGCTTTCCACGAGCAGTACTTC. It codes for CASSRSQGDAFHEQYF.

The rearrangement links TRBV12-3 or TRBV12-4 to TRBJ1-5, with TRBD1 as a possible D gene (6 bases). The CDR3 covers 14 residues. The ends were cut back, 6 bases at V and 3 bases at J, with 12 bases in the middle. CDR3 sequence (DNA): TGTGCCAGCAGCACCCGGGGGGCCAATCAGCCCCAGCATTTT. Its protein is CASSTRGANQPQHF.

J is TRBJ2-1 and V is TRBV11-1; no clear D gene. Germline assignment: CDR1 SGHAT and CDR2 FQDESV (reference sequence). Trimming removed 5 bases at V and 5 bases at J, with 7 bases between. This CDR3 is built from 12 residues. CDR3 region: CASSPWDNEQFF. The DNA of the CDR3 is TGTGCCAGCAGCCCCTGGGACAATGAGCAGTTCTTC.

Worth noting for this clonotype: One junction end does not reproduce the germline sequence, and a read error may be involved. This chain connects TRBV7-3 to TRBJ2-1, with 9 bases lining up with TRBD1. The germline V gene encodes CDR1 SGHTA and CDR2 FQGTGA. This CDR3 is 15 amino acids long. The CDR3 reads CASSLTGGAGNEQFF. CDR3 bases: TGTGCCAGCAGCCTAACAGGGGGCGCTGGAAATGAGCAGTTCTTC.

V gene TRBV5-1 combines with J gene TRBJ2-3, with a weak D call TRBD2 (6 bases). Per the germline V gene, CDR1 is SGHRS and CDR2 is YFSETQ. Trimming took off 0 bases at V and 2 bases at J, with 10 bases between the two ends. The CDR3 runs 15 residues. CDR3 residues: CASSLDSGFTDTQYF. CDR3 coding DNA: TGCGCCAGCAGCTTGGATAGCGGTTTCACAGATACGCAGTATTTT.